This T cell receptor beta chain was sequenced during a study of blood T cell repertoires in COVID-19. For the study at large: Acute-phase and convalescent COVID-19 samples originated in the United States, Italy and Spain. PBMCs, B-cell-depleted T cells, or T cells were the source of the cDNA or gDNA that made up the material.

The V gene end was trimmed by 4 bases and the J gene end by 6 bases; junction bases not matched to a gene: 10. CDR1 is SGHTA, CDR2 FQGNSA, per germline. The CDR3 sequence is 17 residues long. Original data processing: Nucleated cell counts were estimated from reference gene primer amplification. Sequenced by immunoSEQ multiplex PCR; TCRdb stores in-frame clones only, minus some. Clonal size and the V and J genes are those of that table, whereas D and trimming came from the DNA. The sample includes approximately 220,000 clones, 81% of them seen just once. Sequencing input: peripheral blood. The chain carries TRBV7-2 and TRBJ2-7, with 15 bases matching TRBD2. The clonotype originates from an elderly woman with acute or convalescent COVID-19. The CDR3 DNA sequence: TGTGCCAGCAGCTCACGGACTAGCGGGGGGGCAGGTAGCGAGCAGTACTTC. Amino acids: CASSSRTSGGAGSEQYF.